In this sample, the clone carrying this T cell receptor (beta chain) turned up a few times. These data originate in a study of blood T cell repertoires in COVID-19. For the study at large: The samples span acute and convalescent COVID-19 from the United States, Italy and Spain.

TCRdb's copy holds only in-frame clones and misses some; the assay was immunoSEQ multiplex PCR. The sample includes about 400,000 clones, 88% of them seen just once. V was pared by 6 bases and J by 5 bases, with 9 bases of the junction left unmatched. Germline CDR1 is ENHRY and CDR2 is SYGVKD. The CDR3 has 14 residues. The genes are TRBV10-3 and TRBJ1-2, with 7 positions matching TRBD1. This receptor was identified in a woman between 25 and 40 years old with acute COVID-19. Sequenced: PBMCs or T cells enriched from blood (not recorded which). DNA of the CDR3: TGTGCCATCAGGGAATCAGGGGGTGGGTATGGCTACACCTTC. Encoded protein: CAIRESGGGYGYTF.